The rows below give T cell receptor beta chains drawn from one sample of a study of metastatic and nonmetastatic thyroid tumors. TCRdb reprocessed the PCR reads via MiXCR. The sample has tens of thousands of clones; under 25% are singletons. Sequenced sample: blood. The receptors were gathered from a female donor with papillary thyroid cancer or a benign thyroid nodule (not recorded which). Some clones in this sample may be carry-over from other donors' samples. The CDR3 runs from the conserved cysteine through the conserved F or W. A D gene is named only where the DNA matches it firmly. Rows may omit the clone size; those that give it use once, few, many or a size class.

CDR3 length	D gene	V gene	J gene	clone size	CDR3 DNA	CDR3 protein
15	TRBD2	TRBV7-2	TRBJ2-7	many	TGTGCCAGCAGCCCCCGGACTAGCGGGACTTGGGAGCAGTACTTC	CASSPRTSGTWEQYF
13	.	TRBV18	TRBJ2-3	.	TGTGCTAGCTCTCAACAGCCCGCGGATACGCAGTATTTT	CASSQQPADTQYF
13	TRBD1	TRBV28	TRBJ2-7	.	TGTGCCAGCAGTCCCGGGACAGGGGTCGAGCAGTACTTC	CASSPGTGVEQYF
13	.	TRBV10-3	TRBJ1-1	many	TGTGCCATCAGATGGACCCTGAACACTGAAGCTTTCTTT	CAIRWTLNTEAFF
13	.	TRBV27	TRBJ1-2	few	TGTGCCAGCAGTTTATTGTCCACCACTGGCTACACCTTC	CASSLLSTTGYTF
12	.	TRBV6-2/TRBV6-3	TRBJ1-2	many	TGTGCCAGCAGTCTTGGGGCCGGTGGCTACACCTTC	CASSLGAGGYTF
14	.	TRBV6-5	TRBJ1-1	.	TGTGCCAGCAGTTCCTCGGCGGGGGGGACTGAAGCTTTCTTT	CASSSSAGGTEAFF
11	TRBD1	TRBV20-1	TRBJ1-2	many	TGCAGTGGACAGGGTGACTATGGCTACACCTTC	CSGQGDYGYTF
18	.	TRBV27	TRBJ2-1	few	TGTGCCAGCAGTCTGGAGGCCTATTTAGGAGGGGATTACAATGAGCAGTTCTTC	CASSLEAYLGGDYNEQFF
15	TRBD2	TRBV6-2/TRBV6-3	TRBJ2-3	.	TGTGCCAGCAGTTTACTAGCGGGGGCCACAGATACGCATTCTTTT	CASSLLAGATDTHSF
14	.	TRBV7-3	TRBJ1-3	.	TGTGCCAGCAGCTTAGCGGGATCTGGAAACACCATATATTTT	CASSLAGSGNTIYF
14	.	TRBV29-1	TRBJ1-2	.	TGCAGCGCCGACCCCGGGACGGCGAACTATGGCTACACCTTC	CSADPGTANYGYTF
14	TRBD1	TRBV6-2/TRBV6-3	TRBJ1-1	many	TGTGCCAGCAGACACGAGGGGGCAGGCACTGAAGCTTTCTTT	CASRHEGAGTEAFF
13	.	TRBV15	TRBJ1-4	few	TGTGCCACCAGCAGAGATGAGCGGGAAAAACTGTTTTTT	CATSRDEREKLFF